This TCR beta chain was obtained from a study of cytomegalovirus exposure and HLA in healthy donors. Study overall: Roughly 85 million unique TCRs from HLA-typed donors made up an early data release. Study outcomes and limitations: An analysis was carried out at a later point. It showed that HLA-associated TCR beta chains were more clonally expanded than equally common non-associated chains. It was in a later analysis that TCR association rates were seen to vary by HLA locus, highest for DRB1 and lowest for HLA-C. There was a cluster of highly shared sequence variants that was likely a sequencing artifact.

PCR involved 60 Vbeta and 13 Jbeta primers. The table came from immunoSEQ multiplex PCR; TCRdb's copy has only in-frame clones and leaves some out. Of about 200,000 clones in the sample, about 82% were seen once. Germline lookup yields CDR1 SGDLS and CDR2 YYNGEE. Germline trimming cut 3 bases from V and 7 bases from J; bases unmatched to any gene: 5. This CDR3 region has 15 residues. Concerning this clone: Antigen specificity is unknown.

This chain uses TRBV9 with TRBJ1-6; 9 nucleotides agree with TRBD1. The sequenced material came from PBMCs. The receptor was isolated from a man younger than 45 in good health and CMV-seronegative. The CDR3 bases are TGTGCCAGCAGCGCCCCGACAGGGGGAAATTCACCCCTCCACTTT. It encodes CASSAPTGGNSPLHF.